Listed below are T cell receptor beta chains from one sample, sequenced in a study of shared clonotypes between healthy human individuals. The repertoire was sequenced with immunoSEQ multiplex PCR; TCRdb's copy has only in-frame clones and lacks some. The data contain about 2 million clones, roughly 94% of them singletons. Sequenced input: naive CD8+ T cells sorted from blood. The source of these receptors is a man aged 18 to 35 in good health. The CDR3 runs from the conserved cysteine through the conserved F or W. D genes are given only for firm matches. The size entry is marked missing in some rows and otherwise reads once, few, many or a size class.

j_gene | v_gene | abundance | d_gene | CDR3nt | CDR3aa
TRBJ2-2 | TRBV6-1 | NA | NA | TGTGCCAGCATCACCGGGAACACCGGGGAGCTGTTTTTT | CASITGNTGELFF
TRBJ2-3 | TRBV27 | NA | NA | TGTGCCAGCAGTTTATTACCGGACAGAGGGGACAGCACAGATACGCAGTATTTT | CASSLLPDRGDSTDTQYF
TRBJ1-1 | TRBV6-5 | NA | NA | TGTGCCAGCAGTTACTCGGCAGGCGAATTGAACACTGAAGCTTTCTTT | CASSYSAGELNTEAFF
TRBJ1-2 | TRBV5-5 | NA | NA | TGTGCCAGCAGCCCAATCGTGGGGGTGGACTATGGCTACACCTTC | CASSPIVGVDYGYTF
TRBJ2-7 | TRBV7-2 | NA | TRBD2 | TGTGCCAGCAGCTTAATGCTAGCGGGAGGGCCGGGCCCCTACGAGCAGTACTTC | CASSLMLAGGPGPYEQYF
TRBJ2-7 | TRBV7-6 | NA | TRBD2 | TGTGCCAGCAGCTTAGAAGCGGGAGGGCCACGGGGGCAGTACTTC | CASSLEAGGPRGQYF
TRBJ2-7 | TRBV4-1 | NA | NA | TGCGCCAGCAGCCAAGTGGTGTCCTACGAGCAGTACTTC | CASSQVVSYEQYF
TRBJ1-3 | TRBV10-2 | once | NA | TGCGCCAGCAGAGAGGGAAACACCATATATTTT | CASREGNTIYF
TRBJ1-1 | TRBV5-1 | NA | TRBD1 | TGCGCCAGCAGCTCCACAGGGGGCGGCACTGAAGCTTTCTTT | CASSSTGGGTEAFF
TRBJ2-2 | TRBV29-1 | NA | NA | TGCAGCGTTGAAAGGCCGGGTACCGGGGAGCTGTTTTTT | CSVERPGTGELFF
TRBJ2-5 | TRBV5-1 | NA | NA | TGCGCCAGCAGCAAAGAGTCAGGGCAAGAGACCCAGTACTTC | CASSKESGQETQYF
TRBJ2-1 | TRBV11-2 | NA | NA | TGTGCCAGCAGCTTAACATCCTACAATGAGCAGTTCTTC | CASSLTSYNEQFF
TRBJ2-7 | TRBV27 | NA | NA | TGTGCCAGCAAGCGGGACAGCGAGCAGTACTTC | CASKRDSEQYF
TRBJ1-2 | TRBV19 | NA | NA | TGTGCCAGTAGTATAGTCGACAGCTCAGGAGGAGGCTACACCTTC | CASSIVDSSGGGYTF
TRBJ1-3 | TRBV6-5 | NA | TRBD1 | TGTGCCAGCAGTTACGGGGACAGCTCTGGAAACACCATATATTTT | CASSYGDSSGNTIYF
TRBJ1-1 | TRBV2 | few | NA | TGTGCCAGCAGTGACCCCACTGAAGCTTTCTTT | CASSDPTEAFF
TRBJ1-1 | TRBV4-3 | NA | NA | TGCGCCAGCAGCCAAGGTGGGGTGGAGTATGAAGCTTTCTTT | CASSQGGVEYEAFF
TRBJ2-1 | TRBV2 | NA | NA | TGTGCCAGCAGGGACCCGGGTAGAAGCGACAATGAGCAGTTCTTC | CASRDPGRSDNEQFF
TRBJ2-1 | TRBV4-3 | NA | NA | TGCGCCAGCAGCCAAGATTGGGGTAACTCCTACAATGAGCAGTTCTTC | CASSQDWGNSYNEQFF
TRBJ2-1 | TRBV7-9 | once | NA | TGTGCCAGCAGCTGGGGCACGAGCGAGCAGTTCTTC | CASSWGTSEQFF
TRBJ1-2 | TRBV9 | NA | NA | TGTGCCAGCAGCGCCGACACAGGAGCCCCCTATGGCTACACCTTC | CASSADTGAPYGYTF
TRBJ2-2 | TRBV27 | NA | NA | TGTGCCAGCAGACTAGACTCCGGGGAGCTGTTTTTT | CASRLDSGELFF
TRBJ1-2 | TRBV5-6 | NA | NA | TGTGCCAGCAGGAGAGACGGGGACTATGGCTACACCTTC | CASRRDGDYGYTF
TRBJ1-2 | TRBV27 | NA | TRBD1 | TGTGCCAGCAGTCTACAGGGACAGACACCCTATGGCTACACCTTC | CASSLQGQTPYGYTF
TRBJ2-7 | TRBV6-1 | NA | TRBD1 | TGTGCCAGCAGCCCGGGACAGGGCACCGAGCAGTACTTC | CASSPGQGTEQYF
TRBJ2-7 | TRBV9 | NA | NA | TGTGCCAGCAGCGTAGGGGGGCTAGCTCCCTCGTACGAGCAGTACTTC | CASSVGGLAPSYEQYF
TRBJ1-2 | TRBV7-6 | NA | TRBD1 | TGTGCCAGCAGCTTAGGACAGGGGGCTAACTATGGCTACACCTTC | CASSLGQGANYGYTF
TRBJ2-7 | TRBV27 | once | NA | TGTGCCAGCAGCCCGCCGTTGGGGGCCAAGGGTGGCGAGCAGTACTTC | CASSPPLGAKGGEQYF
TRBJ2-2 | TRBV9 | NA | TRBD1 | TGTGCCAGCAGCGTAGCTAGGGACAGGGGGAACACCGGGGAGCTGTTTTTT | CASSVARDRGNTGELFF
TRBJ2-7 | TRBV11-2 | once | NA | TGTGCCAGCAGCTTAGAGGGGGGTATCTACGAGCAGTACTTC | CASSLEGGIYEQYF
TRBJ2-7 | TRBV28 | NA | NA | TGTGCCAGCAGTTTGTCGTACGAGGGGCACGAGCAGTACTTC | CASSLSYEGHEQYF
TRBJ2-7 | TRBV4-1 | once | NA | TGCGCCAGCAGCCAAGACCCGGCGCCAGACATATACGAGCAGTACTTC | CASSQDPAPDIYEQYF
TRBJ2-7 | TRBV5-1 | once | TRBD1 | TGCGCCAGCAGCTTGGCCGGGACAGGGGCCTACGAGCAGTACTTC | CASSLAGTGAYEQYF
TRBJ2-7 | TRBV29-1 | NA | TRBD1 | TGCAGCGTTGAGGTCGGGACAGGTGACTACGAGCAGTACTTC | CSVEVGTGDYEQYF
TRBJ2-7 | TRBV6-6 | NA | NA | TGTGCCAGCAGTTACTTCAGGGCCTCCTACGAGCAGTACTTC | CASSYFRASYEQYF
TRBJ2-3 | TRBV5-4 | NA | NA | TGTGCCAGCAGCTTAGGGGAGGATACGCAGTATTTT | CASSLGEDTQYF
TRBJ2-7 | TRBV5-1 | once | NA | TGCGCCAGCAGCTTGGCCATCTCGGGCTCCGAGCAGTACTTC | CASSLAISGSEQYF
TRBJ1-2 | TRBV13 | NA | NA | TGTGCCAGCAGCCAGAGAGGAGGCTATGGCTACACCTTC | CASSQRGGYGYTF
TRBJ2-7 | TRBV10-3 | NA | NA | TGTGCCATCAGTGAAGAAAGAATGGGACCAGAGCAGTACTTC | CAISEERMGPEQYF
TRBJ1-2 | TRBV5-6 | NA | TRBD1 | TGTGCCAGCACCCTGGGGACAGACTATGGCTACACCTTC | CASTLGTDYGYTF
TRBJ2-2 | TRBV7-9 | NA | NA | TGTGCCAGCAGCCCCGAGGGGAGGTCACCCACCGGGGAGCTGTTTTTT | CASSPEGRSPTGELFF
TRBJ2-3 | TRBV19 | NA | NA | TGTGCCAGTAGTCCCCATAGCGGAGATACGCAGTATTTT | CASSPHSGDTQYF
TRBJ2-2 | TRBV7-6 | NA | TRBD1 | TGTGCCAGCTTTCCGGTAGGGGACAGGGTCTACTTCGTGAACACCGGGGAGCTGTTTTTT | CASFPVGDRVYFVNTGELFF
TRBJ2-3 | TRBV12-5 | NA | TRBD2 | TGTGCTAGTGGTTTCAGCGGGAGGTCAGATACGCAGTATTTT | CASGFSGRSDTQYF
TRBJ2-1 | TRBV29-1 | once | TRBD1 | TGCAGCGTCCTGTGGGGACAGGGTGGCAATGAGCAGTTCTTC | CSVLWGQGGNEQFF
TRBJ1-6 | TRBV11-2 | NA | TRBD1 | TGTGCCAGCAGCTTAGAGGCAGGGGGCAATTCACCCCTCCACTTT | CASSLEAGGNSPLHF
TRBJ2-3 | TRBV7-6 | NA | TRBD2 | TGTGCCAGCAGCTTAGCGTCGGGGGTAGGACTAGTGGAGAGCACAGATACGCAGTATTTT | CASSLASGVGLVESTDTQYF
TRBJ2-3 | TRBV10-3 | NA | NA | TGTGCCATCAGTGAGGTGGGAGCGGCAGATACGCAGTATTTT | CAISEVGAADTQYF
TRBJ2-1 | TRBV27 | NA | TRBD2 | TGTGCCAGCAGTACGAGTAGCGGGGACTTCTACAATGAGCAGTTCTTC | CASSTSSGDFYNEQFF
TRBJ1-5 | TRBV18 | NA | TRBD1 | TGTGCCAGCTCACCAAGCGCCGGACAGGGCAATCAGCCCCAGCATTTT | CASSPSAGQGNQPQHF
TRBJ1-5 | TRBV6-1 | NA | NA | TGTGCCAGCAGTGAATGGGGTTCGGGAAATCAGCCCCAGCATTTT | CASSEWGSGNQPQHF
TRBJ2-1 | TRBV10-2 | NA | TRBD2 | TGCGCCAGCGCCGTGACTAGCGGGGGAACTGAGCAGTTCTTC | CASAVTSGGTEQFF
TRBJ2-7 | TRBV6-5 | NA | NA | TGTGCCAGCAGTTACTTCGGCGGCGGGGCCTACGAGCAGTACTTC | CASSYFGGGAYEQYF
TRBJ2-1 | TRBV6-1 | NA | NA | TGTGCCAGCAGTGAAGTGGAGGGGGGATATGAGCAGTTCTTC | CASSEVEGGYEQFF